A single sample gave rise to the 14 T cell receptor beta chains below, sequenced in a study of metastatic and nonmetastatic thyroid tumors. Patients underwent thyroid surgery, and none had received any treatment before it. TCRdb reanalyzed the PCR reads via MiXCR. The data hold 20,000 or so clones, with approximately 29% observed a single time. The material sequenced was blood. Source of these receptors: a female donor with papillary thyroid cancer or a benign thyroid nodule (not recorded which). Some clones in this sample may be carry-over from other donors' samples.

In regard to this clone: A junction boundary mismatches the germline segment, possibly from a read error. CDR3 in DNA: TGCAGTGCTAGAGGCCCCGGGCTAGCCCACAAGCCGCCCCCGCATTTT. Translating gives CSARGPGLAHKPPPHF. This chain links TRBV20-1 with TRBJ1-5; no firm D call. The CDR3 sequence is 16 residues long. Germline-derived CDR1 and CDR2 are DFQATT and SNEGSKA (reference sequence).

This clone was recorded at least ten times. The chain links TRBV10-3 to TRBJ1-1; the match to TRBD1 covers 10 bases. Germline CDR1 ENHRY, CDR2 SYGVKD. The junction had 12 bases not matched to a gene; V was cut back by 5 bases and J by 0 bases. The CDR3 totals 18 residues. The chain's CDR3 is CAISSPGTGATMNTEAFF. CDR3 in DNA: TGTGCCATCAGTTCTCCCGGGACAGGGGCTACCATGAACACTGAAGCTTTCTTT.

In its sample, this clone was seen a few times. V and J are TRBV6-1 and TRBJ2-7; D is uncertain. Germline V gene lookup returns CDR1 MNHNS and CDR2 SASEGT. Trimming took 5 bases from V and 0 from J, leaving 8 bases between them. The CDR3 has 13 amino acids. DNA for the CDR3: TGTGCCAGCAGTTCCGGGTTCTCCTACGAGCAGTACTTC. Its translation is CASSSGFSYEQYF.

This clone was recorded at least ten times. The V and J genes are TRBV3-1 and TRBJ2-2; no definite D call. Germline-derived CDR1 and CDR2 are LGHDT and YNNKEL (reference sequence). V lost 2 bases to trimming and J lost 2 bases, with 3 bases between them. The CDR3 spans 13 residues. In DNA form, the CDR3 reads TGTGCCAGCAGCCAAACTAACACCGGGGAGCTGTTTTTT. The encoded protein is CASSQTNTGELFF.

The chain links TRBV3-1 to TRBJ2-7; the match to TRBD1 covers 9 bases. This CDR3 is 15 amino acids long. J gave up 3 bases and V 4 bases, and 7 bases lay outside the gene matches. The germline V gene has CDR1 LGHDT and CDR2 YNNKEL (reference sequence). The CDR3 bases are TGTGCCAGCAGCCCCGGACAGGGGCCCAACTACGAGCAGTACTTC. Translating gives CASSPGQGPNYEQYF.

Relative to its sample, this clone is medium-sized. The V call is TRBV6-1, the J call TRBJ1-2; 7 positions match TRBD1. Losses at the gene ends were 3 bases for V and 4 bases for J; bases not matched to a gene: 11. CDR3 length: 16 residues. CDR1 MNHNS and CDR2 SASEGT come from the germline V gene. The CDR3 coding sequence is TGTGCCAGCAGTGAGAGCCAGATACAGGGGCCCTATGGCTACACCTTC. Amino acid sequence: CASSESQIQGPYGYTF.

The V and J genes are TRBV20-1 and TRBJ2-7; 8 positions match TRBD1. The CDR3 has 15 amino acids. Germline V CDR1 and CDR2: DFQATT, SNEGSKA (reference sequence). The V gene end was trimmed by 3 bases and the J gene end by 0 bases; junction bases not matched to a gene: 7. The CDR3 DNA reads TGCAGTGCTAGTCGACAGGGGTATAGCTCCTACGAGCAGTACTTC. The encoded protein is CSASRQGYSSYEQYF.

This clone is classed as medium-sized. This chain uses TRBV4-1 with TRBJ2-2; no clear D gene. Germline assignment: CDR1 MGHRA and CDR2 YSYEKL. CDR3 length: 13 amino acids. V lost 0 bases to trimming and J lost 5 bases, with 4 bases between them. The CDR3 DNA reads as TGCGCCAGCAGCCAAGACGAGACCGGGGAGCTGTTTTTT. Protein product: CASSQDETGELFF.

In this sample, this clone turned up a few times. V is TRBV5-1 and J is TRBJ2-7; 14 nucleotides line up with TRBD2. The CDR3 consists of 18 residues. The V gene's germline CDR1 is SGHRS and CDR2 YFSETQ. Germline trimming cut 3 bases from V and 5 bases from J; bases unmatched to any gene: 13. CDR3 region: CASSYGTSGSGGPNEQYF. The CDR3 nucleotides read TGCGCCAGCAGCTACGGGACTAGCGGGAGTGGGGGTCCTAACGAGCAGTACTTC.

In its sample, this clone was seen many times. The chain recombines TRBV24-1 with TRBJ2-2; 7 nucleotides align to TRBD2. From germline, CDR1 is KGHDR and CDR2 SFDVKD. Trimming took 1 base from V and 6 from J; bases not matched to a gene: 1. The CDR3 sequence is 14 residues long. The CDR3 DNA reads TGTGCCACCAGTGATTTTCGGGAGGCCGGGGAGCTGTTTTTT. It specifies CATSDFREAGELFF.

V and J are TRBV7-2 and TRBJ2-7; unclear D gene. Germline V gene data show CDR1 as SGHTA and CDR2 as FQGNSA. Trimming removed 1 base from V and 0 bases from J, with 10 bases in between. The CDR3 contains 15 residues. The CDR3, as DNA: TGTGCCAGCAGCTTAGGTGGCCATAGCTCCTACGAGCAGTACTTC. This sequence encodes CASSLGGHSSYEQYF.

The chain has TRBV24-1 and TRBJ2-1; no clear D. Germline loops: CDR1 KGHDR, CDR2 SFDVKD. The CDR3 consists of 14 residues. V was clipped by 9 bases and J by 2 bases, with 13 bases between them. The CDR3 here is CATPVWAAYNEQFF. The CDR3 DNA is TGTGCCACCCCGGTCTGGGCGGCCTACAATGAGCAGTTCTTC.

The chain couples TRBV3-1 to TRBJ2-7; 7 bases agree with TRBD2. The CDR3 length is 12 residues. With 3 bases clipped from V and 9 bases from J, the junction kept 5 bases outside the gene matches. CDR1 and CDR2 (germline): LGHDT, YNNKEL (reference sequence). The CDR3 DNA follows: TGTGCCAGCAGCCACGCCGGGACTACGCAGTACTTC. Amino acid sequence: CASSHAGTTQYF.

This chain joins TRBV30 and TRBJ2-7, with 16 bases lining up with TRBD2. Losses at the gene ends were 0 bases for V and 6 bases for J; bases not matched to a gene: 5. This CDR3 has 16 residues. Germline assignment: CDR1 GTSNPN and CDR2 SVGIG (reference sequence). DNA for the CDR3: TGTGCCTGGAGTGTTGGGACTAGCGGGAGGGCCGGCGAGCAGTACTTC. Encoded protein: CAWSVGTSGRAGEQYF.